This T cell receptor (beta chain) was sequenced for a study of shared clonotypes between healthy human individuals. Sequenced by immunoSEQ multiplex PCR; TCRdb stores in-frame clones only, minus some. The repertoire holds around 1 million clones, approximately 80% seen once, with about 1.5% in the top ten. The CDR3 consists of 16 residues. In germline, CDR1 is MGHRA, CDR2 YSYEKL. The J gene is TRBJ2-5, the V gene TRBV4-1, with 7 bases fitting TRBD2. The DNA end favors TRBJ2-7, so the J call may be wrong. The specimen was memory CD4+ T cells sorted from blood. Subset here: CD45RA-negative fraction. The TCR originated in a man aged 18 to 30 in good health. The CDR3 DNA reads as TGCGCCAGCAGCCAAGAAGCGACTAGCACAGCCTACGAGCAGTACTTC. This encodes CASSQEATSTAYEQYF.